The clone carrying this TCR beta chain ranks as medium-sized. The germline gives CDR1 LGHDT, CDR2 YNNKEL (reference sequence). The ends were cut back, 3 bases at V and 0 bases at J, with 5 bases in the middle. The CDR3 is 13 amino acids. TCRdb ran MiXCR on the reads and lists one entry per CDR3 protein. The table records 5,000 to 6,500 distinct CDR3 sequences, 12% to 15% of them present only once. These data are taken from a study of liver allograft versus peripheral blood T cells. About the study: Comparisons were made between T cell receptor repertoires found in transplanted livers and those circulating in recipients' peripheral blood.

The TCR originated in a human patient who had a liver transplant. Some T cells may trace back to the graft donor. The gene calls are TRBV3-1 and TRBJ1-1; the D is unclear. In nucleotides, the CDR3 is TGTGCCAGCAGCCAGTTTTTGAACACTGAAGCTTTCTTT. It yields the protein CASSQFLNTEAFF.